These 17 T cell receptor beta chains originate from one sample sequenced in a study of T cell repertoires in cytomegalovirus infection. Via MiXCR, TCRdb re-called the reads, giving one row per CDR3 protein. This sample has just under 550,000 distinct CDR3 sequences, with approximately 26% found just once. Sample: PBMCs. These receptors all stem from a human donor in good health (CMV status not recorded). Some clones in this sample may be carry-over from other donors' samples.

This clonotype was seen a handful of times. The chain couples TRBV20-1 to TRBJ2-1; 11 nucleotides line up with TRBD2. From germline, CDR1 is DFQATT and CDR2 SNEGSKA (reference sequence). V was clipped by 6 bases and J by 1 base; unmatched bases: 17. The CDR3 totals 19 residues. The CDR3 DNA reads as TGCAGTGCCGTTCCGGAGGGACTAGCGGCTTGGTTTTCCTACAATGAGCAGTTCTTC. It yields the protein CSAVPEGLAAWFSYNEQFF.

This clonotype was found many times. The rearrangement uses TRBV29-1 and TRBJ2-1; D remains ambiguous. V gave up 6 bases and J gave up 9 bases, with 9 bases separating them. The CDR3 is made up of 10 amino acids. CDR1 SQVTM and CDR2 ANQGSEA come from the germline V gene. CDR3 sequence reads: CSVVRSEQFF. The CDR3 region has the DNA TGCAGCGTCGTACGGAGTGAGCAGTTCTTC.

At least ten counts were recorded for this clonotype. The chain joins TRBV7-2 to TRBJ1-2; no definite D call. V was pared by 5 bases and J by 7 bases, with 20 bases between. The CDR3 extends over 15 amino acids. The germline V gene encodes CDR1 SGHTA and CDR2 FQGNSA. The CDR3 is CASSPSGSGRVGYTF. CDR3 sequence (DNA): TGTGCCAGCAGCCCATCGGGCAGCGGGCGGGTTGGCTACACCTTC.

The rearrangement links TRBV4-3 to TRBJ2-2; perhaps D is TRBD1 or TRBD2 (5 bases each). Per germline, CDR1 LGHNA and CDR2 YSLEER. V lost 1 base to trimming and J lost 4 bases, with 10 bases between them. This CDR3 has 15 residues. The CDR3 region has the DNA TGCGCCAGCAGCCAAGCTCAGGGAGCCACCGGGGAGCTGTTTTTT. Translating gives CASSQAQGATGELFF.

This chain uses TRBV28 with TRBJ2-7; TRBD2 agrees at 10 bases. This CDR3 contains 15 residues. V lost 8 bases, J lost 2 bases, and 9 bases stayed unmatched. Looked up from germline, CDR1 is MDHEN and CDR2 is SYDVKM. The CDR3 loop reads CASGVAGGTTYEQYF. CDR3 coding DNA: TGTGCCAGCGGCGTAGCGGGAGGAACCACCTACGAGCAGTACTTC.

This clonotype showed up just a few times. This chain uses TRBV20-1 with TRBJ1-3; no definite D call. Germline V CDR1 and CDR2: DFQATT, SNEGSKA (reference sequence). Deletions cut 7 bases from V and 0 bases from J, with 10 bases between. The CDR3 runs 13 residues. The CDR3 nucleotides read TGCAGTGGTATATTCCCCTCTGGAAACACCATATATTTT. Translated: CSGIFPSGNTIYF.

V is TRBV12-3 or TRBV12-4 and J is TRBJ1-1, with no clear D. The CDR3 is made up of 13 amino acids. V shed 5 bases and J shed 1 base, with 8 bases lying between them. The CDR3, as DNA: TGTGCCAGCAGTCCACAGCAGAACACTGAAGCTTTCTTT. Its translation: CASSPQQNTEAFF.

This chain joins TRBV5-1 and TRBJ1-5; possibly TRBD1 for D (6 bases). V dropped 5 bases and J dropped 0 bases, with 12 bases sitting between them. Germline loops: CDR1 SGHRS, CDR2 YFSETQ. The CDR3 is made up of 15 amino acids. The CDR3 DNA follows: TGCGCCAGCAGTCCAGGACAGACTAGCAATCAGCCCCAGCATTTT. Protein product: CASSPGQTSNQPQHF.

V gene TRBV5-1 combines with J gene TRBJ2-2; possible D gene TRBD2, 6 bases. In germline, CDR1 is SGHRS, CDR2 YFSETQ. The V end was cut by 7 bases, the J end by 0 bases, with 7 bases between. The CDR3 is made up of 13 amino acids. The CDR3 sequence: CASREPNTGELFF. In DNA, the CDR3 is TGCGCCAGCCGGGAGCCGAACACCGGGGAGCTGTTTTTT.

This clonotype has a handful of counts. CDR3 in amino acids: CASSLFPAGAGLDEKLFF. DNA for the CDR3: TGTGCCAGCAGCTTATTTCCCGCGGGGGCGGGTCTTGATGAAAAACTGTTTTTT. The V call is TRBV7-2, the J call TRBJ1-4; weak D call: TRBD1 (6 bases). This CDR3 contains 18 residues. Trimming cost V 2 bases and J 6 bases, with 22 bases left between them. Germline assignment: CDR1 SGHTA and CDR2 FQGNSA.

This clonotype was seen at least ten times. The V gene is TRBV7-2, the J gene TRBJ2-1; TRBD2 aligns across 10 bases. The CDR3 extends over 16 amino acids. V was clipped by 4 bases and J by 7 bases; unmatched bases: 10. CDR1 and CDR2 (germline): SGHTA, FQGNSA. CDR3 in amino acids: CASSSSLAGVRNEQFF. Written as DNA, the CDR3 is TGTGCCAGCAGCTCGTCCCTAGCGGGAGTTCGAAATGAGCAGTTCTTC.

The table lists this clonotype with a few counts. The V call is TRBV29-1, the J call TRBJ2-3, with a weak D call TRBD1 (6 bases). Trimming stripped 6 bases from V and 1 base from J, with 8 bases between. Germline loops: CDR1 SQVTM, CDR2 ANQGSEA. This CDR3 spans 12 amino acids. CDR3 DNA sequence: TGCAGCGTGGACAGTCGCACAGATACGCAGTATTTT. Protein: CSVDSRTDTQYF.

V usage is TRBV11-2 and J usage is TRBJ2-2, with a weak D call TRBD2 (5 bases). The CDR3 totals 15 residues. Germline loops: CDR1 SGHAT, CDR2 FQNNGV. V dropped 3 bases and J dropped 5 bases, with 13 bases sitting between them. For the CDR3, the DNA is TGTGCCAGCAGCTTCGATCGGACTGCAACCGGGGAGCTGTTTTTT. This sequence encodes CASSFDRTATGELFF.

This clonotype was seen a handful of times. CDR3 nucleotide sequence: TGTGCCAGTAGTCTAGCGGGAGTGATTTACAATGAGCAGTTCTTC. Amino acids: CASSLAGVIYNEQFF. The V gene is TRBV19, the J gene TRBJ2-1; 10 bases agree with TRBD2. Trimming removed 5 bases from V and 4 bases from J; junction bases left unmatched: 5. The length of the CDR3 is 15 residues. Germline V CDR1 and CDR2: LNHDA, SQIVND (reference sequence).

This clonotype was counted only a few times. The rearrangement links TRBV3-1 to TRBJ2-1, with unresolved D. Germline assignment: CDR1 LGHDT and CDR2 YNNKEL (reference sequence). CDR3 length: 15 amino acids. Trimming shortened V by 2 bases and J by 6 bases, and 14 bases separated the two germline ends. The CDR3 spells CASSQYTIEVNEQFF. Here the CDR3 DNA reads TGTGCCAGCAGCCAATACACCATCGAGGTCAATGAGCAGTTCTTC.

The chain employs TRBV20-1 and TRBJ2-7; 13 bases are shared with TRBD2. This CDR3 has 15 residues. Germline values: CDR1 DFQATT, CDR2 SNEGSKA (reference sequence). V shed 6 bases and J 3 bases; nucleotides not matched to a gene: 8. CDR3 bases: TGCAGTGCCTTCGGACTAGCGGGAGACCTCTACGAGCAGTACTTC. Encoded protein: CSAFGLAGDLYEQYF.

V usage is TRBV7-8 and J usage is TRBJ2-1; 9 nucleotides agree with TRBD2. The CDR3 runs 16 residues. The trim removed 0 bases at V and 9 bases at J, leaving 9 bases unmatched. Germline V CDR1 and CDR2: SGHVS, FQNEAQ. CDR3 nucleotides: TGTGCCAGCAGCTTAGCGGCCGCTAGCGGGATAAGTGAGCAGTTCTTC. This sequence encodes CASSLAAASGISEQFF.